Below, 10 T cell receptor beta chains from the same sample are listed, as sequenced in a study of T cells in Graves' hyperthyroidism and ophthalmopathy. The investigators amplified TCR beta CDR3 regions from RNA transcripts. The primer set for the first-round RT-PCR of the TCR CDR3 was HTBI. In TCRdb, the multiplex PCR reads were re-called with MiXCR into one record per CDR3 protein. The sample holds around 400,000 distinct CDR3 sequences, 15% seen once. Sequenced: blood. These receptors all come from a woman in her fifties or sixties with Graves' ophthalmopathy.

This clonotype was counted many times. In DNA form, the CDR3 reads TGTGCCAGCAGTCCCGTTGACAGGGGTTTGGGATCACCCCTCCACTTT. Translation: CASSPVDRGLGSPLHF. This sequence joins TRBV28 and TRBJ1-6; 8 nucleotides align to TRBD1. With 5 bases clipped from V and 10 bases from J, the junction kept 13 bases outside the gene matches. Per germline, CDR1 MDHEN and CDR2 SYDVKM. The CDR3 covers 16 residues.

Many counts were recorded for this clonotype. This chain joins TRBV12-3 or TRBV12-4 and TRBJ1-5; tentatively, D is TRBD1 (6 bases). Trimming removed 0 bases at V and 3 bases at J, with 12 bases between. The CDR3 is 16 residues long. The CDR3, as DNA: TGTGCCAGCAGTTTAGCCTCAGCAGGGGTCAATCAGCCCCAGCATTTT. This encodes CASSLASAGVNQPQHF.

This clonotype was detected ten times or more. The CDR3 loop is CASSLGRVGNQPQHF. The DNA of the CDR3 is TGTGCCAGCAGTTTAGGCAGGGTAGGGAATCAGCCCCAGCATTTT. The rearrangement uses TRBV12-3 or TRBV12-4 and TRBJ1-5, with D perhaps TRBD1 (5 bases). The CDR3 has 15 residues. The V end was cut by 1 base, the J end by 4 bases, with 11 bases between.

This clonotype was counted a few times. This chain uses TRBV20-1 with TRBJ1-6, with D maybe TRBD1 (6 bases). The germline CDR1 and CDR2 sequences are DFQATT and SNEGSKA (reference sequence). Trimming took 3 bases from V and 10 from J, leaving 19 bases between them. The CDR3 runs 15 residues. CDR3 nucleotide sequence: TGCAGTGCTAGGATTAGACAGGTATCCGGCTCACCCCTCCACTTT. Residues: CSARIRQVSGSPLHF.

The J gene is TRBJ2-2, the V gene TRBV2; D call uncertain. V was shortened by 4 bases and J by 0 bases, with 12 bases between the two germline ends. The germline V gene encodes CDR1 SNHLY and CDR2 FYNNEI. CDR3 size: 16 residues. The CDR3 loop is CASSVTRITNTGELFF. CDR3 sequence (DNA): TGTGCCAGCAGTGTAACCCGGATCACGAACACCGGGGAGCTGTTTTTT.

This clonotype was counted many times. The chain carries TRBV20-1 and TRBJ1-2, with D possibly TRBD1 on 6 matching bases. V was shortened by 2 bases and J by 4 bases, with 8 bases between the two germline ends. Germline V gene data show CDR1 as DFQATT and CDR2 as SNEGSKA (reference sequence). This CDR3 spans 12 amino acids. CDR3 sequence (DNA): TGCAGTGCTAGAACAGGGACCTATGGCTACACCTTC. Translating it yields CSARTGTYGYTF.

Many counts were recorded for this clonotype. The rearrangement uses TRBV3-1 and TRBJ1-1; the D is unclear. CDR3 size: 13 residues. Germline assignment: CDR1 LGHDT and CDR2 YNNKEL (reference sequence). V lost 3 bases and J lost 5, with 10 bases in between. The CDR3 region is CASSQALWTEAFF. The CDR3 DNA is TGTGCCAGCAGCCAGGCCCTATGGACTGAAGCTTTCTTT.

This clonotype showed up many times. The chain links TRBV28 to TRBJ2-5; D gene uncertain. The CDR3 has 12 residues. Per the germline V gene, CDR1 is MDHEN and CDR2 is SYDVKM. V lost 4 bases, J lost 7 bases, and 10 bases lay in between. The CDR3 coding sequence is TGTGCCAGCAGTTCGTACCGTGGGACCCAGTACTTC. Translation gives CASSSYRGTQYF.

Many counts were recorded for this clonotype. The CDR3 spells CASSILGQPQHF. The CDR3 bases are TGTGCCAGTAGTATCCTGGGTCAGCCCCAGCATTTT. V gene TRBV19 combines with J gene TRBJ1-5, with no clear D. In germline, CDR1 is LNHDA, CDR2 SQIVND (reference sequence). V gave up 3 bases and J gave up 6 bases, with 6 bases separating them. CDR3 length: 12 residues.

The chain joins TRBV5-1 to TRBJ2-3; TRBD2 might be the D (6 bases). V was cut by 4 bases and J by 1 base, with 19 bases left in between. The length of the CDR3 is 17 residues. The germline gives CDR1 SGHRS, CDR2 YFSETQ. The CDR3 DNA reads TGCGCCAGCAGCCGGCCGGGAGCCGCGGGCGGCACAGATACGCAGTATTTT. Translation: CASSRPGAAGGTDTQYF. The variable domain in full, completed from reference TRBV5-1 and TRBJ2-3, reads KAGVTQTPRYLIKTRGQQVTLSCSPISGHRSVSWYQQTPGQGLQFLFEYFSETQRNKGNFPGRFSGRQFSNSRSEMNVSTLELGDSALYLCASSRPGAAGGTDTQYFGPGTRLTVL.